Included here is one T cell receptor beta chain sequence, with context. The target antigen is unknown. These data come from a study of T cell repertoires in cytomegalovirus infection. From germline, CDR1 is SGHRS and CDR2 YFSETQ. Germline trimming cut 3 bases from V and 1 base from J; bases unmatched to any gene: 6. There are 16 residues in the CDR3. TCRdb re-derived calls from the reads in MiXCR, one entry per CDR3 protein. The repertoire holds 550,000 to 850,000 distinct CDR3 sequences, about 33% seen once, with roughly 20% in the top ten. The sample consisted of cultured PBMCs, taken from culture after CMV antigen stimulation. The rearrangement uses TRBV5-1 and TRBJ1-1; 10 bases are shared with TRBD1. This clonotype was sampled from a human donor in good health (CMV status not recorded). Some clones in this sample may be carry-over from other donors' samples. CDR3 in DNA: TGCGCCAGCAGCTCCGGACAGGGGGGTACGAACACTGAAGCTTTCTTT. It is translated as CASSSGQGGTNTEAFF. Full variable domain (rest looked up from reference TRBV5-1 and TRBJ1-1): KAGVTQTPRYLIKTRGQQVTLSCSPISGHRSVSWYQQTPGQGLQFLFEYFSETQRNKGNFPGRFSGRQFSNSRSEMNVSTLELGDSALYLCASSSGQGGTNTEAFFGQGTRLTVV.